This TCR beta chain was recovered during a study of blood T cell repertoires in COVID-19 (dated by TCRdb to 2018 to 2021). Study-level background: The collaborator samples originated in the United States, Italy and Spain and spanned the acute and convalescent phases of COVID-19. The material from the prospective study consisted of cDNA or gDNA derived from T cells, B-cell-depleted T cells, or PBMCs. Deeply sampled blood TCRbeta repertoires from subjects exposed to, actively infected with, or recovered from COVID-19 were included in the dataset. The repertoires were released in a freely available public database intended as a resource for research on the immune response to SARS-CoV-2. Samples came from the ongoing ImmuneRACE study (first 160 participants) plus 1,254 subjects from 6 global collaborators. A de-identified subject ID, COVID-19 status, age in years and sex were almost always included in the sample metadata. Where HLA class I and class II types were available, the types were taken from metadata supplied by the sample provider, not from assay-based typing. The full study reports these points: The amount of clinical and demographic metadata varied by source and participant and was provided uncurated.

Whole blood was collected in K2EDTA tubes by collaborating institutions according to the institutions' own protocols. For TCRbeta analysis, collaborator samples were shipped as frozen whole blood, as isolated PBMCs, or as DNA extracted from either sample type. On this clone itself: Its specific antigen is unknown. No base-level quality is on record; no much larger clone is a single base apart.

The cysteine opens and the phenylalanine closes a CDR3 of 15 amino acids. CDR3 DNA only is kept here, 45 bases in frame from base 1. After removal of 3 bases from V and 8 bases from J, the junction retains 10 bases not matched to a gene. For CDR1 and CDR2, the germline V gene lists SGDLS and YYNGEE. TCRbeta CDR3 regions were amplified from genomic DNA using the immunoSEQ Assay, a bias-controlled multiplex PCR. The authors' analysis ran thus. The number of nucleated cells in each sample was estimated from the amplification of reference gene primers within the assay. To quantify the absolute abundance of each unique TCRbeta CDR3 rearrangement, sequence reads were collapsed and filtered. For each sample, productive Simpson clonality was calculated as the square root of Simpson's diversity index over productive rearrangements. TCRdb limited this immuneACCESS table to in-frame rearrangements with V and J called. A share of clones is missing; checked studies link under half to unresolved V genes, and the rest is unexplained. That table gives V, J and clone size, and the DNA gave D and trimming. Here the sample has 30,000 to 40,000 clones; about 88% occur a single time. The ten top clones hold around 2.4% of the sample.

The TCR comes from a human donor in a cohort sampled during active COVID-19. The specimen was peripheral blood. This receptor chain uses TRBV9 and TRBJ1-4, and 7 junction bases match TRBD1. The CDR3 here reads CASSGGGSMREKLFF. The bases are TGTGCCAGCAGCGGAGGGGGCAGTATGAGGGAAAAACTGTTTTTT.